The 21 T cell receptor beta chains presented below share a single source sample, sequenced in a study of cytomegalovirus exposure and HLA in healthy donors. PCR used 60 Vbeta primers and 13 Jbeta primers. Repertoires were generated with immunoSEQ multiplex PCR, while TCRdb's copy carries only in-frame clones and drops some. The data hold about 170,000 clones, with 60% to 80% observed a single time. The source material was PBMCs. The receptor set was obtained from a man aged 40-55 years in good health and CMV-seropositive.

The chain carries TRBV18 and TRBJ2-5; TRBD2 agrees at 7 bases. Germline CDR1 and CDR2: KGHSH and LQKENI. There are 17 residues in the CDR3. Trimming removed 3 bases from V and 3 bases from J; junction bases left unmatched: 13. The CDR3 DNA follows: TGTGCCAGCTCACCGGTGATTCCACGGGGGGATGAAGAGACCCAGTACTTC. Protein product: CASSPVIPRGDEETQYF.

Remarks on this clone: One junction end disagrees with the germline gene, perhaps due to a read error. This chain links TRBV7-8 with TRBJ2-6, with D tentatively TRBD1 (5 bases). The CDR3 runs to 15 residues. Germline CDR1 SGHVS, CDR2 FQNEAQ. The CDR3 is CASSSVSSGANGLTF. CDR3 in DNA: TGTGCCAGCAGCTCAGTGAGCTCTGGGGCCAACGGCCTGACTTTC.

The count of this clone is one. In nucleotides, the CDR3 is TGTGCCAGCAGTTATCGACTAGCGGGAGTAGAGACCCAGTACTTC. Translating gives CASSYRLAGVETQYF. The V call is TRBV6-5, the J call TRBJ2-5; the match to TRBD2 covers 12 bases. The germline gives CDR1 MNHEY, CDR2 SVGAGI. The CDR3 contains 15 residues. V was pared by 3 bases and J by 4 bases, with 3 bases of the junction left unmatched.

This chain links TRBV5-1 with TRBJ2-7; D call uncertain. The V gene lost 4 bases and the J gene lost 3 bases, with 17 bases spanning the gap. Germline V gives CDR1 SGHRS, CDR2 YFSETQ. The CDR3 runs 15 residues. CDR3 sequence: CASSPPSSSRYEQYF. In DNA form, the CDR3 reads TGCGCCAGCAGCCCCCCCTCTAGTAGTCGCTACGAGCAGTACTTC.

In this sample, this clone turned up a few times. This rearrangement joins TRBV9 to TRBJ2-5; a possible D gene is TRBD2 (6 bases). CDR3 size: 15 residues. The V end lost 8 bases, the J end lost 1 base, and 18 bases lay between the germline ends. Germline values: CDR1 SGDLS, CDR2 YYNGEE. CDR3 bases: TGTGCCAGTCCCCTACGGGGGAACCGCCAAGAGACCCAGTACTTC. Amino acids: CASPLRGNRQETQYF.

The CDR3 bases are TGCAGCGTTGAACAAACTAACTATGGCTACACCTTC. It translates to CSVEQTNYGYTF. The chain combines TRBV29-1 with TRBJ1-2; D remains ambiguous. Germline CDR1 SQVTM, CDR2 ANQGSEA. The CDR3 is made up of 12 amino acids. Trimming removed 2 bases at V and 0 bases at J, with 4 bases between.

The rearrangement uses TRBV30 and TRBJ1-5; D is undetermined. Germline V gives CDR1 GTSNPN, CDR2 SVGIG (reference sequence). This CDR3 has 12 amino acids. Deletions cut 3 bases from V and 4 bases from J, with 7 bases between. The CDR3 DNA reads as TGTGCCTGGAGCCCCCAAAATCAGCCCCAGCATTTT. This encodes CAWSPQNQPQHF.

V usage is TRBV18 and J usage is TRBJ2-3; 7 bases match TRBD2. Germline CDR1 and CDR2: KGHSH and LQKENI. V dropped 3 bases and J dropped 4; count of bases not matched to a gene: 10. The CDR3 length is 16 residues. The CDR3 sequence is CASSPPGGLSADTQYF. CDR3 DNA: TGTGCCAGCTCACCCCCGGGGGGTCTCTCCGCAGATACGCAGTATTTT.

To note about this clone: At one end, the junction sequence differs from germline, possibly due to a read error. The chain couples TRBV5-1 to TRBJ2-5; D is unresolved. The DNA matches TRBJ2-7 better at its end, which makes the J call doubtful. This CDR3 is built from 14 residues. Germline V CDR1 and CDR2: SGHRS, YFSETQ. In DNA, the CDR3 is TGCGCCAGCAGCTATGGCAGCGCCTCCAACGAGCAGTACTTC. The encoded protein is CASSYGSASNEQYF.

The rearrangement joins TRBV6-5 to TRBJ2-5; D may be TRBD2 (6 bases). Germline CDR1 reads MNHEY; CDR2 reads SVGAGI. The CDR3 loop spans 15 amino acids. The V and J ends lost 0 bases and 4 bases respectively, with 12 bases between them. CDR3 residues: CASSYSTSRSETQYF. DNA for the CDR3: TGTGCCAGCAGTTACTCTACTAGCCGCTCAGAGACCCAGTACTTC.

V gene TRBV11-3 combines with J gene TRBJ2-7; no reliable D call. Germline CDR1 SGHNT, CDR2 YENEEA. V dropped 5 bases and J dropped 9 bases, with 17 bases sitting between them. CDR3 length: 13 residues. The chain's CDR3 is CASSPRSIGWQYF. DNA for the CDR3: TGTGCCAGCAGCCCAAGATCCATCGGTTGGCAGTACTTC.

The chain carries TRBV7-2 and TRBJ2-3; no firm D call. Germline CDR1 and CDR2: SGHTA and FQGNSA. The V end lost 5 bases, the J end lost 3 bases, and 9 bases lay between the germline ends. This CDR3 region has 13 residues. Here the CDR3 reads CASSRALTDTQYF. Here the CDR3 DNA reads TGTGCCAGCAGCCGAGCCCTAACAGATACGCAGTATTTT.

The rearrangement links TRBV10-3 to TRBJ1-6; D perhaps matches TRBD1 (5 bases). CDR3 length: 14 residues. Germline V gene sequence: CDR1 ENHRY, CDR2 SYGVKD. V lost 0 bases, J lost 7 bases, and 7 bases lay in between. The CDR3 DNA sequence: TGTGCCATCAGTGAGTCAGGGGTAAATTCACCCCTCCACTTT. Its translation is CAISESGVNSPLHF.

This chain joins TRBV5-1 and TRBJ1-6; D gene unclear. The V end lost 5 bases, the J end lost 8 bases, and 14 bases lay between the germline ends. The CDR3 totals 14 residues. Germline CDR1 reads SGHRS; CDR2 reads YFSETQ. The CDR3 DNA sequence: TGCGCCAGCAGGATCGGTGCGATGGATTCACCCCTCCACTTT. The encoded protein is CASRIGAMDSPLHF.

The J gene is TRBJ2-5, the V gene TRBV2; D remains unclear. The J call may be in error: the DNA end matches TRBJ2-7 better. Germline V gene data show CDR1 as SNHLY and CDR2 as FYNNEI. This CDR3 comprises 14 residues. CDR3 protein: CASSVRRNSYEQYF. In DNA form, the CDR3 reads TGTGCCAGCAGTGTGCGCAGGAACTCCTACGAGCAGTACTTC.

This clone was seen more than once but under ten times. The rearrangement links TRBV7-3 to TRBJ2-7; 9 nucleotides match TRBD2. Unmatched junction bases numbered 6, after V lost 4 bases and J lost 5 bases. This CDR3 region has 14 residues. CDR1 and CDR2 (germline): SGHTA, FQGTGA. This CDR3 reads CASSSGTSNNEQYF. CDR3 nucleotides: TGTGCCAGCAGCTCAGGGACTAGCAACAACGAGCAGTACTTC. The whole variable domain, filled in from reference TRBV7-3 and TRBJ2-7, reads GAGVSQTPSNKVTEKGKYVELRCDPISGHTALYWYRQSLGQGPEFLIYFQGTGAADDSGLPNDRFFAVRPEGSVSTLKIQRTERGDSAVYLCASSSGTSNNEQYFGPGTRLTVT.

This chain uses TRBV10-1 with TRBJ2-2, with unresolved D. The germline gives CDR1 WNHNN, CDR2 SYGVQD (reference sequence). V lost 4 bases and J lost 4, with 7 bases in between. This CDR3 is 13 amino acids long. The CDR3: CASSGTTTGELFF. The DNA of the CDR3 is TGCGCCAGCAGTGGTACTACCACCGGGGAGCTGTTTTTT.

This sequence joins TRBV25-1 and TRBJ2-2, with D possibly matching TRBD2 (5 bases). Germline CDR1 MGHDK, CDR2 SYGVNS. The CDR3 sequence is 14 residues long. The V and J ends lost 1 base and 3 bases respectively, with 6 bases between them. In DNA form, the CDR3 reads TGTGCCAGCAGTGAATGGCGGGACACCGGGGAGCTGTTTTTT. Translation gives CASSEWRDTGELFF.

The V and J genes are TRBV7-3 and TRBJ2-7; 8 bases fit TRBD1. CDR1 is SGHTA, CDR2 FQGTGA, per germline. This CDR3 comprises 13 residues. The V segment lost 3 bases and the J segment 6 bases; nucleotides outside the gene matches: 4. CDR3 DNA sequence: TGTGCCAGCAGCTTGACAGGGGCGGGCGAGCAGTACTTC. It translates to CASSLTGAGEQYF. Looking up the rest from reference TRBV7-3 and TRBJ2-7 gives the full variable domain: GAGVSQTPSNKVTEKGKYVELRCDPISGHTALYWYRQSLGQGPEFLIYFQGTGAADDSGLPNDRFFAVRPEGSVSTLKIQRTERGDSAVYLCASSLTGAGEQYFGPGTRLTVT.

In this sample, this clone turned up once. One end of the junction fails to match germline, which may point to a read error. The chain is built from TRBV4-1 and TRBJ2-4; 7 bases line up with TRBD2. Germline assignment: CDR1 MGHRA and CDR2 YSYEKL. The CDR3 spans 17 residues. CDR3 nucleotide sequence: TGCGCCAGCAGCCAAGGTCCGGGACTATTGGCCCAAAACAGTCAGTACTTC. Translating it yields CASSQGPGLLAQNSQYF.

This rearrangement joins TRBV2 to TRBJ2-4; TRBD2 agrees at 13 bases. The CDR3 loop spans 15 amino acids. Germline V gene sequence: CDR1 SNHLY, CDR2 FYNNEI. Trimming at V came to 6 bases and at J to 8 bases, leaving 7 bases not matched to a gene. CDR3 bases: TGTGCCAGCAGCCCCCGGACTAGCGGGAGTGACATTCAGTACTTC. Its protein is CASSPRTSGSDIQYF. The full variable domain, rest sourced from reference TRBV2 and TRBJ2-4, is EPEVTQTPSHQVTQMGQEVILRCVPISNHLYFYWYRQILGQKVEFLVSFYNNEISEKSEIFDDQFSVERPDGSNFTLKIRSTKLEDSAMYFCASSPRTSGSDIQYFGAGTRLSVL.